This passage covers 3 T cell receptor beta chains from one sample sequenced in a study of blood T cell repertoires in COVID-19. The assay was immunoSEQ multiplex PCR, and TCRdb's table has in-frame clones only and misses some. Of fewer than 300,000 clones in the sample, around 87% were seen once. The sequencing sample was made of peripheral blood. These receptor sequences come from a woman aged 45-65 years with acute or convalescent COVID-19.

CDR3 DNA: TGTGCCAGCTCACTCCAGGGGAACTATGGCTACACCTTC. It translates to CASSLQGNYGYTF. The chain carries TRBV18 and TRBJ1-2, with D perhaps TRBD1 (6 bases). This CDR3 is built from 13 residues. The V gene's germline CDR1 is KGHSH and CDR2 LQKENI. Between the trimmed V and J ends, which lost 4 bases and 2 bases, there was a span of 8 bases.

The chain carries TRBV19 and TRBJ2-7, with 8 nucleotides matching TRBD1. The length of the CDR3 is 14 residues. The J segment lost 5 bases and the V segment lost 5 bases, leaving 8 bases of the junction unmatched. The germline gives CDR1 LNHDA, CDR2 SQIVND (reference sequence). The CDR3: CASSVRGPGHEQYF. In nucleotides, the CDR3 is TGTGCCAGTAGTGTCAGGGGGCCGGGACACGAGCAGTACTTC.

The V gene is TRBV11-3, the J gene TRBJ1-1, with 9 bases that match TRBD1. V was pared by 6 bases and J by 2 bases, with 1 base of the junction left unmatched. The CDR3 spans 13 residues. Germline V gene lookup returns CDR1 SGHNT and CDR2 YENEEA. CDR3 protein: CASRGQGNTEAFF. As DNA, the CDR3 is TGTGCCAGCAGGGGACAGGGTAACACTGAAGCTTTCTTT.